This TCR beta chain was obtained from a study of OX40 agonist ivuxolimab in advanced cancers. The V gene's germline CDR1 is SGHRS and CDR2 YFSETQ. Germline trimming cut 4 bases from V and 5 bases from J; bases unmatched to any gene: 9. The CDR3 is 16 residues long. Profiled with immunoSEQ multiplex PCR; TCRdb holds only in-frame clones, not every one. Among just under 85,000 clones listed, approximately 82% were seen once. The genes are TRBV5-1 and TRBJ2-2, with 9 bases that match TRBD2. This TCR was sampled from an adult with an advanced solid tumor such as melanoma, head and neck, liver or kidney cancer. The sequences come from CD4+ or CD8+ T cells sorted from blood, collected in a trial of the OX40 agonist ivuxolimab. The CDR3 DNA reads as TGCGCCAGCAGCAGCGGACTAGCGTTAGAGACCGGGGAGCTGTTTTTT. This sequence encodes CASSSGLALETGELFF.